A single sample is the source of the 14 T cell receptor beta chains below, sequenced in a study of T cell repertoires in cytomegalovirus infection. Via MiXCR, TCRdb re-called the reads, giving one row per CDR3 protein. This table has hundreds of thousands of distinct CDR3 sequences, about 33% appearing once. Their specific antigens are unknown. The sequences come from cultured PBMCs, collected from culture after CMV antigen stimulation. The origin of the receptors is a human donor in good health (CMV status not recorded). Some clones in this sample may be carry-over from other donors' samples.

CDR3 in amino acids: CSARDPSGHQETQYF. The DNA of the CDR3 is TGCAGTGCTAGGGATCCTAGCGGCCACCAAGAGACCCAGTACTTC. The chain recombines TRBV20-1 with TRBJ2-5; TRBD2 agrees at 7 bases. The CDR3 is made up of 15 amino acids. Losses at the gene ends were 3 bases for V and 0 bases for J; bases not matched to a gene: 7. The germline gives CDR1 DFQATT, CDR2 SNEGSKA (reference sequence).

The table lists this clonotype with a few counts. In DNA form, the CDR3 reads TGTGCCAGCCAAGGGGCGGGAGACCTAGATACGCAGTATTTT. Its translation: CASQGAGDLDTQYF. The rearrangement joins TRBV12-3 or TRBV12-4 to TRBJ2-3, with TRBD2 matching over 7 bases. The CDR3 has 14 amino acids. The ends lost 8 bases at V and 5 bases at J; junction bases unmatched: 10.

Many counts were recorded for this clonotype. This chain links TRBV7-2 with TRBJ1-5; D remains ambiguous. This CDR3 contains 13 residues. V dropped 5 bases and J dropped 3 bases, with 8 bases sitting between them. The germline CDR1 and CDR2 sequences are SGHTA and FQGNSA. In DNA form, the CDR3 reads TGTGCCAGCAGCCCCAACCTCAATCAGCCCCAGCATTTT. Protein: CASSPNLNQPQHF.

The table lists this clonotype with a count of one. V and J are TRBV2 and TRBJ2-7; 7 nucleotides align to TRBD1. In germline, CDR1 is SNHLY, CDR2 FYNNEI. The V gene end was trimmed by 6 bases and the J gene end by 4 bases; junction bases not matched to a gene: 12. CDR3 size: 15 residues. The DNA for the CDR3 is TGTGCCAGCAGCGCCGACAGGGTGATTGGATACGAGCAGTACTTC. This gives the protein CASSADRVIGYEQYF. The full variable domain, in which reference TRBV2 and TRBJ2-7 provide the parts outside the CDR3, is EPEVTQTPSHQVTQMGQEVILRCVPISNHLYFYWYRQILGQKVEFLVSFYNNEISEKSEIFDDQFSVERPDGSNFTLKIRSTKLEDSAMYFCASSADRVIGYEQYFGPGTRLTVT.

Many counts were recorded for this clonotype. The chain uses TRBV7-2 and TRBJ2-1; D unclear. The germline CDR1 and CDR2 sequences are SGHTA and FQGNSA. This CDR3 spans 16 amino acids. V lost 5 bases and J 0 bases, leaving 14 bases between the germline ends. The CDR3 DNA reads TGTGCCAGCAGCGTCCTAGGCCCCAGCTCCTACAATGAGCAGTTCTTC. It encodes CASSVLGPSSYNEQFF.

This clonotype was seen more than once but under ten times. V and J are TRBV6-2 or TRBV6-3 and TRBJ1-2; no clear D. Germline assignment: CDR1 MNHEY and CDR2 SVGEGT. The germline V and J ends were trimmed by 2 bases and 6 bases, with 13 bases remaining between them. This CDR3 is built from 14 residues. The CDR3, as DNA: TGTGCCAGCAGTTACGGTCCATACCCGGATGGCTACACCTTC. This sequence encodes CASSYGPYPDGYTF.

This clonotype occurred once. V usage is TRBV5-1 and J usage is TRBJ2-7, with TRBD1 identical over 8 bases. The CDR3 has 14 residues. Germline-derived CDR1 and CDR2 are SGHRS and YFSETQ. J lost 0 bases, V lost 5 bases, and 4 bases had no gene match. The chain's CDR3 is CASRSDRDSYEQYF. For the CDR3, the DNA is TGCGCCAGCAGGTCGGACAGGGACTCCTACGAGCAGTACTTC.

The sample holds a few counts of this clonotype. V usage is TRBV6-2 or TRBV6-3 and J usage is TRBJ2-7; TRBD2 matches 8 bases. CDR1 is MNHEY, CDR2 SVGEGT, per germline. This CDR3 is 14 amino acids long. Trimming at V came to 10 bases and at J to 6 bases, leaving 14 bases not matched to a gene. The CDR3 region has the DNA TGTGCCACTCAAGGCCCAGCGGGAGTAGGCGAGCAGTACTTC. This codes for CATQGPAGVGEQYF.

This chain links TRBV15 with TRBJ1-4; weak D call: TRBD1 (5 bases). The CDR3 extends over 14 amino acids. Germline V gene lookup returns CDR1 LNHNV and CDR2 YYDKDF (reference sequence). V was trimmed by 8 bases and J by 8 bases, leaving 18 bases between them. Written as DNA, the CDR3 is TGTGCCACCGACTCCGGGGCCCGGGGGGAAAAACTGTTTTTT. Translating it yields CATDSGARGEKLFF.

The chain links TRBV7-2 to TRBJ2-3, with D tentatively TRBD2 (6 bases). Trimming took 2 bases from V and 4 from J, leaving 13 bases between them. The germline gives CDR1 SGHTA, CDR2 FQGNSA. The CDR3 contains 15 residues. The CDR3 loop is CASSLLSREADTQYF. Written as DNA, the CDR3 is TGTGCCAGCAGCTTATTAAGCAGGGAGGCAGATACGCAGTATTTT. The variable domain in full, completed from reference TRBV7-2 and TRBJ2-3, reads GAGVSQSPSNKVTEKGKDVELRCDPISGHTALYWYRQSLGQGLEFLIYFQGNSAPDKSGLPSDRFSAERTGGSVSTLTIQRTQQEDSAVYLCASSLLSREADTQYFGPGTRLTVL.

The chain has TRBV15 and TRBJ1-3; a weak D match, TRBD1 (6 bases). Trimming pared 0 bases from V and 2 bases from J, leaving 8 bases between. In germline, CDR1 is LNHNV, CDR2 YYDKDF (reference sequence). The CDR3 has 15 residues. The DNA of the CDR3 is TGTGCCACCAGCAGAGATAGGACAGCTGGAAACACCATATATTTT. Translating it yields CATSRDRTAGNTIYF. The full variable domain, with the rest looked up from reference TRBV15 and TRBJ1-3, is DAMVIQNPRYQVTQFGKPVTLSCSQTLNHNVMYWYQQKSSQAPKLLFHYYDKDFNNEADTPDNFQSRRPNTSFCFLDIRSPGLGDTAMYLCATSRDRTAGNTIYFGEGSWLTVV.

Written as DNA, the CDR3 is TGTGCCAGCAGCCGACAGGGGATGGGAACTAATGAAAAACTGTTTTTT. This gives the protein CASSRQGMGTNEKLFF. V gene TRBV7-9 combines with J gene TRBJ1-4; 8 bases map to TRBD1. This CDR3 comprises 16 residues. Germline loops: CDR1 SEHNR, CDR2 FQNEAQ (reference sequence). V shed 5 bases and J 1 base; nucleotides not matched to a gene: 6.

This chain joins TRBV5-1 and TRBJ1-6, with 9 bases fitting TRBD1. The CDR3 loop spans 15 amino acids. After removal of 4 bases from V and 11 bases from J, the junction contained 10 bases not matched to a gene. Germline values: CDR1 SGHRS, CDR2 YFSETQ. CDR3 residues: CASSESGQGVAPLHF. The DNA of the CDR3 is TGCGCCAGCAGCGAATCGGGACAGGGTGTTGCACCCCTCCACTTT.

This clonotype showed up just a few times. The chain links TRBV28 to TRBJ1-2; D uncertain. Between the trimmed V and J ends, which lost 5 bases and 8 bases, there was a span of 18 bases. CDR3 length: 14 residues. Germline CDR1 MDHEN, CDR2 SYDVKM. The chain's CDR3 is CASSLRASPVGYTF. In nucleotides, the CDR3 is TGTGCCAGCAGTCTCCGGGCCTCGCCTGTGGGCTACACCTTC.